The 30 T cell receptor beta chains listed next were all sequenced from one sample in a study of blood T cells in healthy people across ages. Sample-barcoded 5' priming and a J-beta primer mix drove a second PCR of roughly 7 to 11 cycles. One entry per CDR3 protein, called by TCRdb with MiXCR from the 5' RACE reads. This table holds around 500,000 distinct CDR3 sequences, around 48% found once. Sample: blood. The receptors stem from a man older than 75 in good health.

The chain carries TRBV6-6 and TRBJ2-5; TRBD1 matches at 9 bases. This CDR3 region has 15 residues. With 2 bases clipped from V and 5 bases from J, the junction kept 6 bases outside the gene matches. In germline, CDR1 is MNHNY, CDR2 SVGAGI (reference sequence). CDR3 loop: CASSYAHRGPETQYF. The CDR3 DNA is TGTGCCAGCAGTTACGCTCACAGGGGGCCTGAGACCCAGTACTTC.

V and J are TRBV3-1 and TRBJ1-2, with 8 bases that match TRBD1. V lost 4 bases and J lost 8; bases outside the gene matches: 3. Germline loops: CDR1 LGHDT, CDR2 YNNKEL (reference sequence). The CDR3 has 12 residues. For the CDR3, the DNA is TGTGCCAGCAGCCGCCGGGACAGGGGCTACACCTTC. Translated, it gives CASSRRDRGYTF.

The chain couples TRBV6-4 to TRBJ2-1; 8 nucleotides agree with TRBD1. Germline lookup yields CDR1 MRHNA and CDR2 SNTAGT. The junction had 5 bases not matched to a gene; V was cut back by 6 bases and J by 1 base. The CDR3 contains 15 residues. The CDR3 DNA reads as TGTGCCAGCAGCCACGACAGGGGATCCTACAATGAGCAGTTCTTC. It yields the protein CASSHDRGSYNEQFF.

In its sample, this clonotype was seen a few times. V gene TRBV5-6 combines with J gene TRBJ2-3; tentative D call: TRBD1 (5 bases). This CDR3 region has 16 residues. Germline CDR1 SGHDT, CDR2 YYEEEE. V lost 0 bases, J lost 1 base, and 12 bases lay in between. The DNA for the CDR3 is TGTGCCAGCAGCTTGGTATCAGGGATGGGCACAGATACGCAGTATTTT. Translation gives CASSLVSGMGTDTQYF.

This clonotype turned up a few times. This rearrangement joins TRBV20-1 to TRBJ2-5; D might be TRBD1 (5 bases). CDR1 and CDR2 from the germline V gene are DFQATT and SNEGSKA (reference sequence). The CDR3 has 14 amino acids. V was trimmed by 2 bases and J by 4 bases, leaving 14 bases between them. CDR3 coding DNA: TGCAGTGCTAGATCTAGGGGTCCGGGAGAGACCCAGTACTTC. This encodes CSARSRGPGETQYF.

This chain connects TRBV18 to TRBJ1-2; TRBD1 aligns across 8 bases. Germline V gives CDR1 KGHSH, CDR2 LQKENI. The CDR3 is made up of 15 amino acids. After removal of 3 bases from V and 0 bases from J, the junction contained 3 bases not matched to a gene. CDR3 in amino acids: CASSPPGQANYGYTF. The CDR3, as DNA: TGTGCCAGCTCACCCCCGGGACAGGCTAACTATGGCTACACCTTC. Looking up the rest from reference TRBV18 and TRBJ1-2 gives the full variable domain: NAGVMQNPRHLVRRRGQEARLRCSPMKGHSHVYWYRQLPEEGLKFMVYLQKENIIDESGMPKERFSAEFPKEGPSILRIQQVVRGDSAAYFCASSPPGQANYGYTFGSGTRLTVV.

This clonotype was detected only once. CDR3 sequence reads: CASSPGTGRDTQYF. CDR3 nucleotides: TGCGCCAGCAGCCCCGGGACAGGGCGAGATACGCAGTATTTT. This rearrangement joins TRBV4-3 to TRBJ2-3, with 9 bases matching TRBD1. This CDR3 region has 14 residues. From germline, CDR1 is LGHNA and CDR2 YSLEER. The J segment lost 5 bases and the V segment lost 4 bases, leaving 4 bases of the junction unmatched.

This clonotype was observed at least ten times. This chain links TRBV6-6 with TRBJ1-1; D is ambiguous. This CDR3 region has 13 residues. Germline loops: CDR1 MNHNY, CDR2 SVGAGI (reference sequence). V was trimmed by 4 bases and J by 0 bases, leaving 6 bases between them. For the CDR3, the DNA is TGTGCCAGCAGTTTAGAAATGAACACTGAAGCTTTCTTT. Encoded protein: CASSLEMNTEAFF.

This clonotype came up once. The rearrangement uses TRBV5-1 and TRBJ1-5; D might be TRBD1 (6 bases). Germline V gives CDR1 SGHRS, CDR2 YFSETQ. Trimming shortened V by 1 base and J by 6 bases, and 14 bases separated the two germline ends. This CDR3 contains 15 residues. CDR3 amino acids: CASSLTGGPGQPQHF. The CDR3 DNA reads TGCGCCAGCAGCTTGACGGGGGGGCCAGGTCAGCCCCAGCATTTT.

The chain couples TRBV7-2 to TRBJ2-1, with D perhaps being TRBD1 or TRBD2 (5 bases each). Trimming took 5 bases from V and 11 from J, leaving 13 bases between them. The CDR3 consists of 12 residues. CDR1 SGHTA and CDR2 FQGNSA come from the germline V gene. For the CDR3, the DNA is TGTGCCAGCAGCCCGCGCGAGGGGAAGCAGTTCTTC. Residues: CASSPREGKQFF.

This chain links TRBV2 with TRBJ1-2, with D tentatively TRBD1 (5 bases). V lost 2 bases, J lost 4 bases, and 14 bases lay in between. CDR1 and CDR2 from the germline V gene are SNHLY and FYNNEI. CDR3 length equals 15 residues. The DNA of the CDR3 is TGTGCCAGCAGTGAAAACAGGATTCCCCTCTATGGCTACACCTTC. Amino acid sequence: CASSENRIPLYGYTF.

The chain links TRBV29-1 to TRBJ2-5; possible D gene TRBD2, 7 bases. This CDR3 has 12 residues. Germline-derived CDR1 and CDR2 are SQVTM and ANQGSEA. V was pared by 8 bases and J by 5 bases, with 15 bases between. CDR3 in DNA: TGCAGCTACGAAGGGGGGGCGGAGACCCAGTACTTC. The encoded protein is CSYEGGAETQYF.

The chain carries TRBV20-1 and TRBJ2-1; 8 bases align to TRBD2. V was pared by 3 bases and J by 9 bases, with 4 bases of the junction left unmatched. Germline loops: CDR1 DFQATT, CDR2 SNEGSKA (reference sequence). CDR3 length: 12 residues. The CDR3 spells CSASSGDGEQFF. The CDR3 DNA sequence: TGCAGTGCTAGTAGCGGGGATGGTGAGCAGTTCTTC.

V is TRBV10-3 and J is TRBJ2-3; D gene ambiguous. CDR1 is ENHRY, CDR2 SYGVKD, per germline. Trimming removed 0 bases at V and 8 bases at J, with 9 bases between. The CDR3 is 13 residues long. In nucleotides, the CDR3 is TGTGCCATCAGTGAGTCGTCCCCGAGTACGCAGTATTTT. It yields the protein CAISESSPSTQYF.

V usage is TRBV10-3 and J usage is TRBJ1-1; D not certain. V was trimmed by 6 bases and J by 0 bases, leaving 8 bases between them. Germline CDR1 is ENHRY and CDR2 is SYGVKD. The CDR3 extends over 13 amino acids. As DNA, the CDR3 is TGTGCCATCAGGACGGAAATGAACACTGAAGCTTTCTTT. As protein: CAIRTEMNTEAFF.

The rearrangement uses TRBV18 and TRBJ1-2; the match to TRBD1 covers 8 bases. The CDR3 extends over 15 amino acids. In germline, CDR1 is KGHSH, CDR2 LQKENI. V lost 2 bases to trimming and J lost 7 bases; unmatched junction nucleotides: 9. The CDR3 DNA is TGTGCCAGCTCACCAGCGCTGACAGGGGCAGGTGGCTACACCTTC. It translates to CASSPALTGAGGYTF.

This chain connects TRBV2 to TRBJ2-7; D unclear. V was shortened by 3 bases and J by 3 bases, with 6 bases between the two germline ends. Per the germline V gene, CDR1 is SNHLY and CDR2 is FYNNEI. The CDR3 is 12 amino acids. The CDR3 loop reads CASSERNYEQYF. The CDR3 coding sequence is TGTGCCAGCAGTGAGAGGAACTACGAGCAGTACTTC.

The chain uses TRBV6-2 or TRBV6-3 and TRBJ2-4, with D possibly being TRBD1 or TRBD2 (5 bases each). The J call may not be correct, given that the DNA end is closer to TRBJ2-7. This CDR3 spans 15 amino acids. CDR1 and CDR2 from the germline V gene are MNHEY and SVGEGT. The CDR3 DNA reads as TGTGCCAGCAGTTACTCGAGTCAGGGAGCCTCCGAGCAGTACTTC. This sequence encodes CASSYSSQGASEQYF.

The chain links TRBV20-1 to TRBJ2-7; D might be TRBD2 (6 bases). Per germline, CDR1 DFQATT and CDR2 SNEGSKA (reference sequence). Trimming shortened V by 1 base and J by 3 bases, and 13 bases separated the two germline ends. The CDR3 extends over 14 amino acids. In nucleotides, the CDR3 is TGCAGTGCTAGAGTATCCGGGAGATTCTACGAGCAGTACTTC. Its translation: CSARVSGRFYEQYF.

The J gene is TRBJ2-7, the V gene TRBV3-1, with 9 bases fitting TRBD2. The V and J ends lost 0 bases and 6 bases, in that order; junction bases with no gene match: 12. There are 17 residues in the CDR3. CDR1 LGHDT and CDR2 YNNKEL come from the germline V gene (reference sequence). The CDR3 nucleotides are TGTGCCAGCAGCCAAGATTTTGGAGCGGGGGGCCGCAGCGAGCAGTACTTC. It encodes CASSQDFGAGGRSEQYF.

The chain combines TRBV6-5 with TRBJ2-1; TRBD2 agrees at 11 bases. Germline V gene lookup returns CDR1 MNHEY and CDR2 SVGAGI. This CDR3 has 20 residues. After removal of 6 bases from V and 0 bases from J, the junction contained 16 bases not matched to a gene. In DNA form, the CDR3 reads TGTGCCAGCAGCCTACTCAATGGACTAGCGGGCCCTACCTCCTACAATGAGCAGTTCTTC. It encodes CASSLLNGLAGPTSYNEQFF.

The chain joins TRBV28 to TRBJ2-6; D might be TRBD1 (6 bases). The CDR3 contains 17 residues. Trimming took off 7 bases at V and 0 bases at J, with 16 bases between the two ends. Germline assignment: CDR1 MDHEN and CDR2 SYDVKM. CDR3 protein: CASTRYRESSGANVLTF. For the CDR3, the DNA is TGTGCCAGCACCCGGTACAGGGAGAGCTCTGGGGCCAACGTCCTGACTTTC.

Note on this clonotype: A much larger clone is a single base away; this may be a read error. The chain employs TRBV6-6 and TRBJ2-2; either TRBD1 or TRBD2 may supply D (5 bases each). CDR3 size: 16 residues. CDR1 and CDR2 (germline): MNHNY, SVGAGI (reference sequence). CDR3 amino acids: CASSYNRGVHTGKLFF. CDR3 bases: TGTGCCAGCAGTTACAATAGGGGAGTCCACACCGGGAAGCTGTTTTTT.

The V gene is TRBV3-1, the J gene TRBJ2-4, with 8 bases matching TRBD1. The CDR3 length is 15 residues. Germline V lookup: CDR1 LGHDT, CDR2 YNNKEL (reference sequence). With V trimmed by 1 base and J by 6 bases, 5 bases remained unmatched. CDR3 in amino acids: CASSQASGGGNIQYF. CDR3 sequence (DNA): TGTGCCAGCAGCCAAGCCTCAGGGGGCGGAAACATTCAGTACTTC. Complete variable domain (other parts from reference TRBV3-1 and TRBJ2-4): DTAVSQTPKYLVTQMGNDKSIKCEQNLGHDTMYWYKQDSKKFLKIMFSYNNKELIINETVPNRFSPKSPDKAHLNLHINSLELGDSAVYFCASSQASGGGNIQYFGAGTRLSVL.

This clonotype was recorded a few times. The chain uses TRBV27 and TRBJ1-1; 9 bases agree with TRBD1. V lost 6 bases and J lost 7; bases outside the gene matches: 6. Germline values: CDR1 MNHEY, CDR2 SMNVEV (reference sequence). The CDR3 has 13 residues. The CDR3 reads CASRTGGYGEAFF. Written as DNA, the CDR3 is TGTGCCAGCAGGACAGGGGGTTACGGTGAAGCTTTCTTT.

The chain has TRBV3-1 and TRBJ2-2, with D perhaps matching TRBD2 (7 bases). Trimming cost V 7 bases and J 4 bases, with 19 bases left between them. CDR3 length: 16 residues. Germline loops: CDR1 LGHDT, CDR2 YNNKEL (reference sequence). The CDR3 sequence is CASKKGGPLITGELFF. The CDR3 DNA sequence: TGTGCCAGCAAGAAGGGGGGGCCCCTCATCACCGGGGAGCTGTTTTTT.

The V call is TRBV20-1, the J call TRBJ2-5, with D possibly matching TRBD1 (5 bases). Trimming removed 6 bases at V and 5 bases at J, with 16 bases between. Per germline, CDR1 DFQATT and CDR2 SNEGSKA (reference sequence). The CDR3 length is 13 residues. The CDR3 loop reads CSARRVELETQYF. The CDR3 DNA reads TGCAGTGCGCGCAGGGTCGAATTGGAGACCCAGTACTTC.

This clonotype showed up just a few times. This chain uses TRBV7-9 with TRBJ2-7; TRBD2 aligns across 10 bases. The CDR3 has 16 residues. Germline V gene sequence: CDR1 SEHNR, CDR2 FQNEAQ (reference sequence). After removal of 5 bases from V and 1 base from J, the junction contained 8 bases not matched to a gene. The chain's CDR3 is CASSPRGAGGSYEQYF. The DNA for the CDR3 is TGTGCCAGCAGCCCGAGAGGAGCGGGAGGGTCCTACGAGCAGTACTTC.

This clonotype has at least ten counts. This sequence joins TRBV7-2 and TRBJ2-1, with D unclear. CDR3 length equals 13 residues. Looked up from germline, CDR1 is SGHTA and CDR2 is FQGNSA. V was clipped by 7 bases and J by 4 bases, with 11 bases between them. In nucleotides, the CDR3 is TGTGCCAGCACCGAAACTGGTTACAATGAGCAGTTCTTC. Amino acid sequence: CASTETGYNEQFF.

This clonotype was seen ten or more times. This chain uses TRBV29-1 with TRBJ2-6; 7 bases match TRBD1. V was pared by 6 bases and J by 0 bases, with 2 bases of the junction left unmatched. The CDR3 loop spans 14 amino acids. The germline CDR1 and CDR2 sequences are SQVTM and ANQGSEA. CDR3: CSVGTASGANVLTF. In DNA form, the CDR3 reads TGCAGCGTAGGGACAGCCTCTGGGGCCAACGTCCTGACTTTC.